These T cell receptor beta chains were read from a single sample in a study of T cells in Graves' hyperthyroidism and ophthalmopathy. In TCRdb, the multiplex PCR reads were re-called with MiXCR into one record per CDR3 protein. The sample holds roughly 500,000 distinct CDR3 sequences, 15% to 20% seen once. The sample comprised blood. Receptor source: a young woman with Graves' ophthalmopathy. CDR3s include the opening cysteine and the closing phenylalanine or tryptophan. The D gene is left open where the match is weak. Clone size is shown for a subset of rows, as once, few, many or a class of expanded clone.

V: TRBV19; J: TRBJ1-2; D: NA; size: few; CDR3: CASSINRALYGYTF; DNA: TGTGCCAGTAGTATAAACAGGGCCCTCTATGGCTACACCTTC
V: TRBV10-3; J: TRBJ2-3; D: TRBD1; size: few; CDR3: CAISRDRADTDTQYF; DNA: TGTGCCATCAGTAGGGACAGGGCAGACACAGATACGCAGTATTTT
V: TRBV28; J: TRBJ2-7; D: NA; size: NA; CDR3: CASGGTSYEQYF; DNA: TGTGCCAGTGGTGGGACCTCCTACGAGCAGTACTTC
V: TRBV11-2; J: TRBJ2-5; D: NA; size: many; CDR3: CASSLTPLGETQYF; DNA: TGTGCCAGCAGCTTAACGCCCTTGGGGGAGACCCAGTACTTC
V: TRBV7-2; J: TRBJ1-1; D: NA; size: few; CDR3: CASSQMVGAIGTEAFF; DNA: TGTGCCAGCAGCCAGATGGTGGGGGCAATCGGCACTGAAGCTTTCTTT
V: TRBV12-3/TRBV12-4; J: TRBJ2-5; D: NA; size: few; CDR3: CASSFLGRETQYF; DNA: TGTGCCAGCAGTTTCCTGGGGAGGGAGACCCAGTACTTC
V: TRBV3-1; J: TRBJ2-5; D: NA; size: many; CDR3: CASSQPGQQETQYF; DNA: TGTGCCAGCAGCCAACCTGGACAGCAAGAGACCCAGTACTTC
V: TRBV12-3/TRBV12-4; J: TRBJ1-3; D: TRBD1; size: NA; CDR3: CASKVTGPGNTIYF; DNA: TGTGCCAGCAAAGTGACAGGGCCAGGAAACACCATATATTTT
V: TRBV12-3/TRBV12-4; J: TRBJ1-3; D: NA; size: NA; CDR3: CASSIRQHGNTIYF; DNA: TGTGCCAGCAGCATCAGACAGCATGGAAACACCATATATTTT
V: TRBV4-3; J: TRBJ2-7; D: TRBD1; size: many; CDR3: CASSQVGQADYEQYF; DNA: TGCGCCAGCAGCCAGGTAGGACAGGCTGACTACGAGCAGTACTTC
V: TRBV5-1; J: TRBJ1-4; D: TRBD1; size: NA; CDR3: CASSLDPGQVNEKLFF; DNA: TGCGCCAGCAGCTTGGATCCGGGACAGGTTAATGAAAAACTGTTTTTT
V: TRBV3-1; J: TRBJ1-2; D: TRBD1; size: many; CDR3: CASSHKDRGGYTF; DNA: TGTGCCAGCAGCCACAAAGACAGGGGTGGCTACACCTTC
V: TRBV7-9; J: TRBJ1-1; D: NA; size: NA; CDR3: CASSLIEGGAFF; DNA: TGTGCCAGCAGCTTAATCGAAGGGGGAGCTTTCTTT
V: TRBV30; J: TRBJ2-6; D: NA; size: few; CDR3: CAWKGSSGANVLTF; DNA: TGTGCCTGGAAGGGAAGCTCTGGGGCCAACGTCCTGACTTTC
V: TRBV25-1; J: TRBJ1-2; D: NA; size: NA; CDR3: CASSGRGTYGYTF; DNA: TGTGCCAGCAGTGGAAGGGGGACCTATGGCTACACCTTC
V: TRBV30; J: TRBJ2-3; D: TRBD2; size: many; CDR3: CAWSVLAATDTQYF; DNA: TGTGCCTGGAGTGTACTAGCGGCCACAGATACGCAGTATTTT
V: TRBV5-1; J: TRBJ2-3; D: NA; size: few; CDR3: CASSLEDPNTQYF; DNA: TGCGCCAGCAGCTTGGAGGATCCGAATACGCAGTATTTT
V: TRBV6-1; J: TRBJ2-2; D: NA; size: many; CDR3: CASSFVGKAGELFF; DNA: TGTGCCAGCAGTTTTGTGGGGAAGGCCGGGGAGCTGTTTTTT
V: TRBV7-9; J: TRBJ1-2; D: NA; size: NA; CDR3: CASSLGRLNGYTF; DNA: TGTGCCAGCAGCTTGGGACGCCTCAATGGCTACACCTTC
V: TRBV4-3; J: TRBJ2-1; D: NA; size: NA; CDR3: CASSQDWERLYNEQFF; DNA: TGCGCCAGCAGCCAAGATTGGGAGAGGCTGTACAATGAGCAGTTCTTC
V: TRBV7-2; J: TRBJ2-7; D: NA; size: many; CDR3: CASSLSMRGSWSYEQYF; DNA: TGTGCCAGCAGCTTAAGTATGCGCGGCAGCTGGAGCTACGAGCAGTACTTC
V: TRBV7-3; J: TRBJ1-1; D: NA; size: many; CDR3: CASSPAMNTEAFF; DNA: TGTGCCAGCAGCCCGGCCATGAACACTGAAGCTTTCTTT
V: TRBV5-1; J: TRBJ2-3; D: TRBD2; size: NA; CDR3: CASSQQSSGRTKDTQYF; DNA: TGCGCCAGCAGCCAACAATCTAGCGGGAGGACAAAAGATACGCAGTATTTT
V: TRBV28; J: TRBJ2-1; D: NA; size: many; CDR3: CASSTLPRSYNEQFF; DNA: TGTGCCAGCAGCACCCTTCCGCGCTCCTACAATGAGCAGTTCTTC
V: TRBV30; J: TRBJ2-6; D: TRBD2; size: many; CDR3: CAWRTSGTNVLTF; DNA: TGTGCCTGGAGGACTAGCGGGACCAACGTCCTGACTTTC
V: TRBV7-2; J: TRBJ2-3; D: NA; size: many; CDR3: CASSLVLLSTDTQYF; DNA: TGTGCCAGCAGCTTAGTTCTACTAAGCACAGATACGCAGTATTTT
V: TRBV28; J: TRBJ2-2; D: TRBD2; size: NA; CDR3: CASSWGRDSELFF; DNA: TGTGCCAGCAGTTGGGGGAGGGATTCGGAGCTGTTTTTT
V: TRBV12-3/TRBV12-4; J: TRBJ2-3; D: TRBD1; size: many; CDR3: CASSLSGQHTDTQYF; DNA: TGTGCCAGCAGTTTATCGGGACAGCACACAGATACGCAGTATTTT
V: TRBV27; J: TRBJ2-3; D: NA; size: few; CDR3: CASSLYRPSTDTQYF; DNA: TGTGCCAGCAGTTTATATCGCCCGAGCACAGATACGCAGTATTTT
V: TRBV11-2; J: TRBJ2-2; D: TRBD1; size: NA; CDR3: CASSQTGGLNTGELFF; DNA: TGTGCCAGCAGCCAGACAGGGGGCTTGAACACCGGGGAGCTGTTTTTT
V: TRBV3-1; J: TRBJ2-3; D: TRBD1; size: few; CDR3: CASSQEPGQGADTQYF; DNA: TGTGCCAGCAGCCAAGAACCGGGACAGGGTGCAGATACGCAGTATTTT
V: TRBV6-2/TRBV6-3; J: TRBJ2-3; D: NA; size: few; CDR3: CASYRPKGPTDTQYF; DNA: TGTGCCAGCTACCGTCCCAAGGGGCCGACAGATACGCAGTATTTT
V: TRBV11-1; J: TRBJ2-1; D: NA; size: NA; CDR3: CASSLNGAGHNEQFF; DNA: TGTGCCAGCAGCTTAAATGGCGCGGGGCACAATGAGCAGTTCTTC
V: TRBV7-3; J: TRBJ2-7; D: TRBD1; size: NA; CDR3: CASSDRGFNEQYF; DNA: TGTGCCAGCAGTGACAGGGGCTTCAACGAGCAGTACTTC
V: TRBV10-2; J: TRBJ1-2; D: NA; size: few; CDR3: CASGPDGYTF; DNA: TGCGCCAGCGGACCGGATGGCTACACCTTC
V: TRBV5-1; J: TRBJ2-5; D: NA; size: many; CDR3: CASSLQDQETQYF; DNA: TGCGCCAGCAGCTTGCAGGATCAAGAGACCCAGTACTTC
V: TRBV6-1; J: TRBJ1-2; D: NA; size: NA; CDR3: CASRPTGVRLGGYTF; DNA: TGTGCCAGCAGACCTACCGGAGTACGTCTGGGAGGCTACACCTTC
V: TRBV5-6; J: TRBJ2-7; D: TRBD2; size: NA; CDR3: CASTPGLAGEDEQYF; DNA: TGTGCCAGCACCCCGGGACTAGCGGGAGAAGACGAGCAGTACTTC